The 4 T cell receptor beta chains presented below share a single source sample, sequenced in a study of shared clonotypes between healthy human individuals. Measured with immunoSEQ multiplex PCR; TCRdb has only the in-frame clones, and not every one. Here the sample spans 1,500,000 or so clones, roughly 97% being singletons. Sequencing input: naive CD4+ T cells sorted from blood. Subset in this sample: CD45RA+ positively selected. The source of these receptors is a man aged 25 to 40 in good health.

The chain carries TRBV6-5 and TRBJ2-2; unclear D gene. The germline gives CDR1 MNHEY, CDR2 SVGAGI. Trimming removed 7 bases from V and 2 bases from J, with 11 bases in between. CDR3 length: 14 amino acids. The CDR3: CASTQVRNTGELFF. The DNA for the CDR3 is TGTGCCAGCACCCAAGTTAGAAACACCGGGGAGCTGTTTTTT.

The V call is TRBV5-1, the J call TRBJ2-3, with TRBD2 matching over 8 bases. CDR1 and CDR2 (germline): SGHRS, YFSETQ. The CDR3 contains 16 residues. With V trimmed by 0 bases and J by 0 bases, 3 bases remained unmatched. CDR3 DNA: TGCGCCAGCAGCTTGGGGACTAGCAGAAGCACAGATACGCAGTATTTT. This gives the protein CASSLGTSRSTDTQYF.

The chain uses TRBV9 and TRBJ2-3; D perhaps matches TRBD1 (5 bases). The germline V gene encodes CDR1 SGDLS and CDR2 YYNGEE. The V end was cut by 0 bases, the J end by 1 base, with 15 bases between. There are 17 residues in the CDR3. CDR3 nucleotide sequence: TGTGCCAGCAGCGTAGGGGGCGTTGGGTTGGGCACAGATACGCAGTATTTT. Translating gives CASSVGGVGLGTDTQYF.

This chain uses TRBV5-1 with TRBJ2-7; the D gene is possibly TRBD2 (6 bases). Trimming removed 4 bases at V and 3 bases at J, with 20 bases between. CDR3 length: 16 amino acids. The germline V gene has CDR1 SGHRS and CDR2 YFSETQ. The CDR3 loop is CASSPGLSRGIYEQYF. CDR3 nucleotides: TGCGCCAGCAGCCCCGGACTAAGCCGGGGGATCTACGAGCAGTACTTC.